What follows are 5 T cell receptor beta chains derived from one specimen sequenced in a study of blood T cell repertoires in COVID-19. Using immunoSEQ multiplex PCR, the repertoire was profiled, and TCRdb retains in-frame clones only, with some absent. This sample has about 240,000 clones; 75% to 85% occur once, and the top ten carry 9.5% to 15%. Material: peripheral blood. The receptors come from an older woman with active or convalescent COVID-19.

This clone showed up just once. The chain recombines TRBV18 with TRBJ2-2; no clear D. Trimming took off 0 bases at V and 1 base at J, with 9 bases between the two ends. CDR3 size: 16 residues. In germline, CDR1 is KGHSH, CDR2 LQKENI. CDR3 sequence reads: CASSPPRSRNTGELFF. CDR3 nucleotide sequence: TGTGCCAGCTCACCACCGAGATCCCGGAACACCGGGGAGCTGTTTTTT. Variable domain in full (rest from reference TRBV18 and TRBJ2-2): NAGVMQNPRHLVRRRGQEARLRCSPMKGHSHVYWYRQLPEEGLKFMVYLQKENIIDESGMPKERFSAEFPKEGPSILRIQQVVRGDSAAYFCASSPPRSRNTGELFFGEGSRLTVL.

This sequence joins TRBV2 and TRBJ1-5; D remains unclear. Germline V CDR1 and CDR2: SNHLY, FYNNEI. V was trimmed by 6 bases and J by 4 bases, leaving 7 bases between them. The CDR3 consists of 12 residues. The CDR3 DNA sequence: TGTGCCAGCAGGTCTGTGAATCAGCCCCAGCATTTT. Protein: CASRSVNQPQHF.

The rearrangement links TRBV12-3 or TRBV12-4 to TRBJ2-2, with D unclear. The CDR3 is 12 amino acids. The DNA of the CDR3 is TGTGGTGTGGCAGGGAACACCGGGGAGCTGTTTTTT. The encoded protein is CGVAGNTGELFF.

V is TRBV15 and J is TRBJ1-2; 9 nucleotides agree with TRBD1. V was pared by 0 bases and J by 5 bases, with 1 base of the junction left unmatched. This CDR3 has 14 amino acids. The germline gives CDR1 LNHNV, CDR2 YYDKDF (reference sequence). The CDR3 loop is CATSREGQGYGYTF. The CDR3 DNA follows: TGTGCCACCAGCAGAGAGGGACAGGGATATGGCTACACCTTC.

This clone was seen at least ten times. The gene calls are TRBV6-5 and TRBJ1-5; no firm D call. Germline V gene sequence: CDR1 MNHEY, CDR2 SVGAGI. The CDR3 has 14 residues. The germline V and J ends were trimmed by 8 bases and 7 bases, with 18 bases remaining between them. The CDR3 spells CASSLGEITQPQHF. CDR3 DNA: TGTGCCAGCTCTCTAGGTGAGATTACGCAGCCCCAGCATTTT.